This T cell receptor beta chain was identified during a study of cytomegalovirus exposure and HLA in healthy donors. Study-level background: HLA-typed donors were the source of approximately 80 million unique TCRs held in an early data release.

With 60 Vbeta and 13 Jbeta primers, the PCR was carried out. Sequenced by immunoSEQ multiplex PCR; TCRdb stores in-frame clones only, minus some. The sample lists 120,000 to 150,000 clones, about two thirds occurring once. About this clone itself: Its cognate antigen is unknown.

Whole-study findings and limits: When analyzed later, a missense DCLRE1C variant was found to be linked to TCR beta V- and J-gene trimming. As was reported, the HLA-A and HLA-B alleles of most subjects were accurately predicted from TCR beta sequences.

Trimming pared 5 bases from V and 10 bases from J, leaving 14 bases between. Looked up from germline, CDR1 is PRHDT and CDR2 is FYEKMQ (reference sequence). The CDR3 has 12 residues. The material sequenced was PBMCs. This chain joins TRBV13 and TRBJ1-1; weak D call: TRBD1 (6 bases). The TCR was taken from a woman between 18 and 29 years old in good health and CMV-seronegative. CDR3 protein: CASSQTRGGAFF. CDR3 coding DNA: TGTGCCAGCAGCCAGACAAGGGGGGGAGCTTTCTTT. Full variable domain (rest looked up from reference TRBV13 and TRBJ1-1): AAGVIQSPRHLIKEKRETATLKCYPIPRHDTVYWYQQGPGQDPQFLISFYEKMQSDKGSIPDRFSAQQFSDYHSELNMSSLELGDSALYFCASSQTRGGAFFGQGTRLTVV.